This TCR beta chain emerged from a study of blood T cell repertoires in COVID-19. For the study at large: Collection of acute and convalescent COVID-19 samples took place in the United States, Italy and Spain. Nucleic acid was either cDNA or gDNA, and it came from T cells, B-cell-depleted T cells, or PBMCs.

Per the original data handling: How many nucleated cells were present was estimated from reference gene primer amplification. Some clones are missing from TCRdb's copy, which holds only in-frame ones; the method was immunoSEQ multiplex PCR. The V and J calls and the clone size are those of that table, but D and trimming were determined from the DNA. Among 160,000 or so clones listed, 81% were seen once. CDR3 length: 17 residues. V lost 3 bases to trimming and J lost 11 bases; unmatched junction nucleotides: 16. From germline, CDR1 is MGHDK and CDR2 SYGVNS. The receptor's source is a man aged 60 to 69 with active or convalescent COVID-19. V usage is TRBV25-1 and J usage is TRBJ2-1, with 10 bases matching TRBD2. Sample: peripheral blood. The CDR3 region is CASSDTIAGGRLDQQFF. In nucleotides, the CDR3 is TGTGCCAGCAGTGATACGATAGCGGGGGGCCGTCTTGACCAGCAGTTCTTC. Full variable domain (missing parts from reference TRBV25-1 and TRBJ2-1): EADIYQTPRYLVIGTGKKITLECSQTMGHDKMYWYQQDPGMELHLIHYSYGVNSTEKGDLSSESTVSRIRTEHFPLTLESARPSHTSQYLCASSDTIAGGRLDQQFFGPGTRLTVL.